One sample yielded the 12 T cell receptor beta chains listed below, sequenced in a study of shared clonotypes between healthy human individuals. Produced via immunoSEQ multiplex PCR; TCRdb's table is partial and in-frame only. Of more than 500,000 clones listed, roughly 95% are singletons. Sequencing was carried out using naive CD4+ T cells sorted from blood. The subset here: CD45RA+ positively selected. Every receptor here comes from a woman aged 30 to 39 in good health.

A single count supports this clone. The chain recombines TRBV28 with TRBJ2-5; 8 bases are shared with TRBD1. Germline loops: CDR1 MDHEN, CDR2 SYDVKM. Trimming cost V 7 bases and J 11 bases; bases outside gene matches: 18. This CDR3 contains 15 residues. The CDR3 DNA follows: TGTGCCAGCACCACCCCGGGGACAGGAGTCCGAGAGCAGTACTTC. Protein product: CASTTPGTGVREQYF. Filled out from reference TRBV28 and TRBJ2-5, the complete variable domain reads DVKVTQSSRYLVKRTGEKVFLECVQDMDHENMFWYRQDPGLGLRLIYFSYDVKMKEKGDIPEGYSVSREKKERFSLILESASTNQTSMYLCASTTPGTGVREQYFGPGTRLLVL.

The V and J genes are TRBV27 and TRBJ2-1; D is undetermined. V was cut by 4 bases and J by 9 bases, with 7 bases left in between. The CDR3 has 11 amino acids. Germline V gene lookup returns CDR1 MNHEY and CDR2 SMNVEV (reference sequence). The CDR3 DNA is TGTGCCAGCAGTTCCTCGGCTGAGCAGTTCTTC. Its protein is CASSSSAEQFF.

This chain joins TRBV5-4 and TRBJ1-6; TRBD1 might be the D (5 bases). Germline CDR1 and CDR2: SGHNT and YYREEE (reference sequence). The length of the CDR3 is 13 residues. Between the trimmed V and J ends, which lost 2 bases and 6 bases, there was a span of 6 bases. CDR3 loop: CASSFRGNSPLHF. The CDR3 DNA follows: TGTGCCAGCAGCTTTAGGGGTAATTCACCCCTCCACTTT.

This chain joins TRBV7-2 and TRBJ2-1, with TRBD2 matching over 7 bases. This CDR3 has 18 residues. Germline lookup yields CDR1 SGHTA and CDR2 FQGNSA. With V trimmed by 2 bases and J by 1 base, 11 bases remained unmatched. The CDR3 DNA is TGTGCCAGCAGCTTATTTGTGGGGGGGGACGGATCCTACAATGAGCAGTTCTTC. It codes for CASSLFVGGDGSYNEQFF.

This clone occurred once. Other DNA variants within this sample encode the same CDR3. The chain has TRBV20-1 and TRBJ2-7; D remains unclear. Germline loops: CDR1 DFQATT, CDR2 SNEGSKA (reference sequence). This CDR3 contains 10 residues. Trimming took off 5 bases at V and 4 bases at J, with 6 bases between the two ends. CDR3 in amino acids: CSAPLYEQYF. The CDR3 nucleotides are TGCAGTGCTCCACTTTACGAGCAGTACTTC.

This sequence joins TRBV4-2 and TRBJ2-3; D unresolved. CDR1 and CDR2 (germline): LGHNA, YNFKEQ. The CDR3 is made up of 16 amino acids. V lost 4 bases, J lost 3 bases, and 17 bases lay in between. The CDR3 sequence: CASSLTPGSGTDTQYF. The DNA for the CDR3 is TGTGCCAGCAGCCTGACCCCCGGGTCTGGGACAGATACGCAGTATTTT.

The V gene is TRBV4-2, the J gene TRBJ1-1; the match to TRBD1 covers 9 bases. Germline trimming cut 5 bases from V and 1 base from J; bases unmatched to any gene: 2. CDR3 length: 14 amino acids. Germline V CDR1 and CDR2: LGHNA, YNFKEQ. CDR3: CASSLGQGNTEAFF. The CDR3 DNA reads TGTGCCAGCAGCTTGGGACAGGGGAACACTGAAGCTTTCTTT.

V and J are TRBV5-4 and TRBJ1-5; no clear D. CDR1 and CDR2 (germline): SGHNT, YYREEE (reference sequence). V lost 1 base and J 6 bases, leaving 8 bases between the germline ends. This CDR3 region has 13 residues. The CDR3 is CASSLWGGQPQHF. CDR3 nucleotide sequence: TGTGCCAGCAGCTTGTGGGGAGGTCAGCCCCAGCATTTT. The full variable domain, in which reference TRBV5-4 and TRBJ1-5 provide the parts outside the CDR3, is ETGVTQSPTHLIKTRGQQVTLRCSSQSGHNTVSWYQQALGQGPQFIFQYYREEENGRGNFPPRFSGLQFPNYSSELNVNALELDDSALYLCASSLWGGQPQHFGDGTRLSIL.

The chain is built from TRBV27 and TRBJ2-1; 8 nucleotides line up with TRBD1. With V trimmed by 7 bases and J by 4 bases, 3 bases remained unmatched. Germline CDR1 MNHEY, CDR2 SMNVEV (reference sequence). The CDR3 runs to 13 residues. The CDR3 nucleotides are TGTGCCAGCAACCGGGACAGGTACAATGAGCAGTTCTTC. Translation: CASNRDRYNEQFF.

CDR3 protein: CASSLAGGNQPQHF. CDR3 bases: TGCGCCAGCAGCTTGGCCGGGGGGAATCAGCCCCAGCATTTT. The V and J genes are TRBV5-1 and TRBJ1-5; a weak D match, TRBD1 (5 bases). Germline loops: CDR1 SGHRS, CDR2 YFSETQ. This CDR3 comprises 14 residues. Trimming took off 0 bases at V and 4 bases at J, with 8 bases between the two ends.

The gene calls are TRBV5-5 and TRBJ2-1, with 7 bases fitting TRBD2. From germline, CDR1 is SGHKS and CDR2 YYEKEE (reference sequence). CDR3 length: 15 residues. The J segment lost 2 bases and the V segment lost 4 bases, leaving 6 bases of the junction unmatched. The CDR3 bases are TGTGCCAGCAGCCCCCGGGGAGGGCCCTACAATGAGCAGTTCTTC. This sequence encodes CASSPRGGPYNEQFF.

This clone was counted a single time. The chain joins TRBV11-3 to TRBJ1-5, with 8 bases that match TRBD1. The germline gives CDR1 SGHNT, CDR2 YENEEA. The V gene end was trimmed by 5 bases and the J gene end by 2 bases; junction bases not matched to a gene: 11. CDR3 size: 17 residues. The CDR3 here is CASSRFGQTGGNQPQHF. The DNA of the CDR3 is TGTGCCAGCAGCCGATTCGGACAGACAGGGGGCAATCAGCCCCAGCATTTT.